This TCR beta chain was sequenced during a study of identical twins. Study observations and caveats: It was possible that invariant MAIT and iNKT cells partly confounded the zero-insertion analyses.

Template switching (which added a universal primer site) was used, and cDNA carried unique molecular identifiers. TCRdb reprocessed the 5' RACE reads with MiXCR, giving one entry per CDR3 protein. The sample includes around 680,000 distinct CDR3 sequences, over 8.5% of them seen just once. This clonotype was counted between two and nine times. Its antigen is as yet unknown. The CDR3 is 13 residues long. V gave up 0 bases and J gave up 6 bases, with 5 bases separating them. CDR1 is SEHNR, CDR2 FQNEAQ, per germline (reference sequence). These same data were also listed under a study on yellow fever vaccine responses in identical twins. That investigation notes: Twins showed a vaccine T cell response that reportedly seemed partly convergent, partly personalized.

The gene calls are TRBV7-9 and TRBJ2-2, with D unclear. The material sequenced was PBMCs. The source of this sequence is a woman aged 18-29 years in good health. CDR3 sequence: CASSLADPGELFF. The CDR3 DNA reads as TGTGCCAGCAGCTTAGCCGACCCCGGGGAGCTGTTTTTT.